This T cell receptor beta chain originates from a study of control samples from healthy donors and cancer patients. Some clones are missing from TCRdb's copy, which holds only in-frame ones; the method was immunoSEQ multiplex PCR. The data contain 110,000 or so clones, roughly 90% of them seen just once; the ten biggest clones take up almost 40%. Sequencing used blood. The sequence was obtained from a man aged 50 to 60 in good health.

CDR3 bases: TGTGCCAGTATGGACGACAGGGGAAAGGGCACAGATACGCAGTATTTT. It is translated as CASMDDRGKGTDTQYF. V gene TRBV19 combines with J gene TRBJ2-3; 8 positions match TRBD1. Germline loops: CDR1 LNHDA, CDR2 SQIVND (reference sequence). The trim removed 7 bases at V and 1 base at J, leaving 10 bases unmatched. CDR3 length equals 16 residues.